The sequence of this T cell receptor (beta chain) was determined in a study of spatial heterogeneity in lung cancer (dated by TCRdb to between 2019 and 2020). As for the study more broadly: More beta-chain than alpha-chain transcripts were consistently detected, likely reflecting higher beta-chain transcript abundance. TCR repertoire features were related to nonsynonymous mutation counts determined by whole-exome sequencing of tumor tissue. At surgery, both alpha and beta chains were TCR-sequenced in 220 tumor regions, approximately 64 matched nontumor lung samples and a few dozen PBMC samples. In non-small cell lung cancer, the study quantitatively compared TCR alpha and beta repertoires across several tumor regions, matched nontumor lung, and blood. TCR transcript counts in tumor regions correlated strongly with a T cell transcriptional module score from matched bulk RNA-seq. In the raw uncorrected reads, each unique combination of TCR and UMI appeared on average more than ten times.

This clonotype was counted between two and nine times. Its antigen remains undetermined. Base qualities were left out, and no much larger clone turns up one base away. What the time point label conveys for this sample: sample taken at primary tumor resection. Samples were obtained from about 69 patients with early-stage, untreated non-small cell lung cancer from the lung TRACERx cohort. For TCR sequencing, whole RNA was extracted from tumor and nontumor lung tissue, or from cryopreserved PBMC samples, and no cell sorting was done. Only patients for whom sufficient RNA was available from at least two tumor regions were selected for TCR sequencing. Before being selected, tumor and adjacent nontumor lung specimens were reviewed by a lung pathologist. Results and caveats for the whole study, not just this receptor: Additional single-cell paired TCR alpha and beta sequencing was considered necessary to confirm, at a functional level, the hypothesis that regional TCRs recognize regional mutations. Counts of ubiquitous and regional expanded TCRs correlated with counts of ubiquitous and regional nonsynonymous mutations, respectively. TCR-seq coverage of tumor T cells was estimated at only roughly 6.6% for alpha chains and approximately 12% for beta chains. The tumor nonsynonymous mutation count correlated with the number of expanded intratumoral alpha and beta TCRs.

Library construction relied on 5' RACE. Instrument used: NextSeq 500. To allow correction of PCR and sequencing errors, the TCR library protocol tagged every TCR cDNA molecule with a unique molecular identifier. In the authors' own workflow: TCR identification, UMI-based error correction and CDR3 extraction were performed with Decombinator tools. Expanded TCRs were defined as those above a frequency of 2 per 1,000, corresponding to the top 1% of the tumor frequency distribution. Expanded tumor TCRs were classed as regional if statistically deemed absent (corrected P<0.05) from at least one tumor region, otherwise ubiquitous. Renyi diversity was computed with the R vegan package after each repertoire had been subsampled 100 times to 5,000 TCRs. To build CDR3 similarity networks, amino acid triplet string-kernel similarity was used, and CDR3s were connected when their pairwise similarity was above 0.82. TCRdb reprocessing: public reads trimmed at Q25 with fastp, clones called with MiXCR, in-frame beta chains kept. Merged by CDR3 protein, the rows form single entries marked with the most common genes and DNA. These V and J calls are TCRdb output, not the study's own analysis. A total of approximately 1,200 distinct CDR3 sequences appear in this sample, around 30% of them only once. Of the sample, roughly a fifth is held by the ten largest clones.

Its CDR3 holds 15 amino acids, cysteine through phenylalanine. The retained sequence is limited to the CDR3, 45 bases, with the frame set at the first base. For CDR1 and CDR2, the germline V gene (reference sequence) lists LNHDA and SQIVND. Trimmed from V: 4 bases; trimmed from J: 1 base; junction bases lacking a gene match: 3. This receptor chain uses TRBV19 and TRBJ1-5; TRBD1 aligns with 8 central bases. The receptor comes from a male donor with early-stage non-small cell lung cancer. The sample was lung tumor tissue, taken at surgery. The DNA is TGTGCCAGTAGTACGACAGGGGCAAGCAATCAGCCCCAGCATTTT. Its amino acids are CASSTTGASNQPQHF.